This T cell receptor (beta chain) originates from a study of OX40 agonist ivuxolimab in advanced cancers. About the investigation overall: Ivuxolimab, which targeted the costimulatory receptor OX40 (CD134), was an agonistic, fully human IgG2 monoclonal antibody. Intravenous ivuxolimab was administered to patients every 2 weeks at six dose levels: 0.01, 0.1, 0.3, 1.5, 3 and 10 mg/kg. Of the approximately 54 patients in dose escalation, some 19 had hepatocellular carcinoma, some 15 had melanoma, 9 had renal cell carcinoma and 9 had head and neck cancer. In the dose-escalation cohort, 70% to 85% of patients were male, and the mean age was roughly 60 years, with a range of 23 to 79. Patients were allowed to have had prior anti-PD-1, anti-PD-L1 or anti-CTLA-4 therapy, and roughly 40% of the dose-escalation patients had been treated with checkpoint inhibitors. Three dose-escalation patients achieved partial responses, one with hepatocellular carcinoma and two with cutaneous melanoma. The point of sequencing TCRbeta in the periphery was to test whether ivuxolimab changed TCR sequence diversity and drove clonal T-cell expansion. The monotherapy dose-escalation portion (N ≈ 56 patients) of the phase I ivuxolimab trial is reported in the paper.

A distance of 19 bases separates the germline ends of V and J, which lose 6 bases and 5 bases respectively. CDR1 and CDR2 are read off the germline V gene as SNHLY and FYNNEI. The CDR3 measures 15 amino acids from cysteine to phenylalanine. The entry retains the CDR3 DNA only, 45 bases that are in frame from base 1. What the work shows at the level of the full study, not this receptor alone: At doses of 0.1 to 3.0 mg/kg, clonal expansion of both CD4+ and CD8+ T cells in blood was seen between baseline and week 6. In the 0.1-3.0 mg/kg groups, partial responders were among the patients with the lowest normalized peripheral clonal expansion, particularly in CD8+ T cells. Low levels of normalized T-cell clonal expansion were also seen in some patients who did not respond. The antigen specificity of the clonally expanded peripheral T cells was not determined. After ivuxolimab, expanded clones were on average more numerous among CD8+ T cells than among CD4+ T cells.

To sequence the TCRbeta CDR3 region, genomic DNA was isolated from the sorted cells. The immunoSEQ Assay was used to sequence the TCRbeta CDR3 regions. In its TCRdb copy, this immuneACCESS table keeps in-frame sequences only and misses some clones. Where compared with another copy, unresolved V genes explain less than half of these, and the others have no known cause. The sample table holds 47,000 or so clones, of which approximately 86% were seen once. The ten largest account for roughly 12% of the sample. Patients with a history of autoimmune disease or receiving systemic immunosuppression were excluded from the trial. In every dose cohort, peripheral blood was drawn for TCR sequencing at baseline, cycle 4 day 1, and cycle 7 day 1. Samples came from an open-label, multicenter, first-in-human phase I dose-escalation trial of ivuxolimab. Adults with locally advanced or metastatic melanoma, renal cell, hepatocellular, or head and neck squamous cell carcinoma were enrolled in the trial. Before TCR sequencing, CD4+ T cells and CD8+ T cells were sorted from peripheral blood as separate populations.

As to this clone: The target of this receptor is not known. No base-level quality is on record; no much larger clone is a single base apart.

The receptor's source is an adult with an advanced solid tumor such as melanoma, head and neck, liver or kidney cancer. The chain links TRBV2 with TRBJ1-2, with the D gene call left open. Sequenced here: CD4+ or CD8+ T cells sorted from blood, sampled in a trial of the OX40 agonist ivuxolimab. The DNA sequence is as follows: TGTGCCAGCAGCCTGATTGGGTTGGAAAGGTATGGCTACACCTTC. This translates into CASSLIGLERYGYTF. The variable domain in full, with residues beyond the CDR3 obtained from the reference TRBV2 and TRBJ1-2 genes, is EPEVTQTPSHQVTQMGQEVILRCVPISNHLYFYWYRQILGQKVEFLVSFYNNEISEKSEIFDDQFSVERPDGSNFTLKIRSTKLEDSAMYFCASSLIGLERYGYTFGSGTRLTVV.